These T cell receptor beta chains were read from a single sample in a study of cytomegalovirus exposure and HLA in healthy donors. Data came from immunoSEQ multiplex PCR; TCRdb stores just in-frame clones and leaves some out. The sample has 70,000 to 90,000 clones, more than 70% seen once; the top ten hold roughly 2%. Sequenced input: PBMCs. These receptors were obtained from a man between 35 and 55 years old in good health and CMV-seronegative. The CDR3 runs from the conserved cysteine through the conserved F or W. D genes are given only for firm matches.

v_call,d_call,j_call,cdr3_length,cdr3_aa,cdr3_nt
TRBV9,TRBD1,TRBJ2-7,15,CASSSIRQGTYEQYF,TGTGCCAGCAGTTCTATTCGACAGGGGACCTACGAGCAGTACTTC
TRBV7-9,-,TRBJ1-1,12,CSSSLVEYKAFF,TGTTCCAGCAGCTTAGTGGAGTATAAAGCTTTCTTT
TRBV2,-,TRBJ1-1,13,CASRVEQGAEAFF,TGTGCCAGCAGGGTAGAACAGGGCGCTGAAGCTTTCTTT
TRBV5-6,-,TRBJ2-5,14,CASSLPGIGETQYF,TGTGCCAGCAGCTTACCCGGGATCGGGGAGACCCAGTACTTC
TRBV7-9,TRBD1,TRBJ2-3,14,CASPSDRVVDTQYF,TGTGCCAGCCCTTCGGACAGGGTAGTAGATACGCAGTATTTT
TRBV10-3,TRBD2,TRBJ2-1,14,CAISGIPGLYEQFF,TGTGCCATCAGTGGAATTCCGGGACTATATGAGCAGTTCTTC
TRBV28,TRBD1,TRBJ2-5,15,CASRSGTGGFETQYF,TGTGCCAGCAGATCCGGGACAGGGGGCTTCGAGACCCAGTACTTC
TRBV6-4,TRBD1,TRBJ2-3,16,CASSFRQGASTDTQYF,TGTGCCAGCAGTTTTCGACAGGGGGCCAGCACAGATACGCAGTATTTT
TRBV6-6,-,TRBJ1-2,14,CASSLMARADGYTF,TGTGCCAGCAGTTTGATGGCCAGGGCCGATGGCTACACCTTC
TRBV27,TRBD1,TRBJ2-7,15,CASRPKRTGAYEQYF,TGTGCCAGCAGACCGAAGAGGACAGGTGCCTACGAGCAGTACTTC